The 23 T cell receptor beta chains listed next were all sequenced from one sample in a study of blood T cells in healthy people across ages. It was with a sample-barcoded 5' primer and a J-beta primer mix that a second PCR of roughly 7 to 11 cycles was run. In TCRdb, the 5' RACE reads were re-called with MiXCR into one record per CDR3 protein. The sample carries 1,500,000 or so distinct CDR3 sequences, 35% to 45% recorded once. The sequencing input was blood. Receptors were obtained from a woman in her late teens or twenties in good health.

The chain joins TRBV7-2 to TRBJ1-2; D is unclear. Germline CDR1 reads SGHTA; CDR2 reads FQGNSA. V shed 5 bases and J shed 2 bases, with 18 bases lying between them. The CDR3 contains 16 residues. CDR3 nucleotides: TGTGCCAGCAGCCCAACGAGGGTGTTAGGCAACTATGGCTACACCTTC. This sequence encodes CASSPTRVLGNYGYTF.

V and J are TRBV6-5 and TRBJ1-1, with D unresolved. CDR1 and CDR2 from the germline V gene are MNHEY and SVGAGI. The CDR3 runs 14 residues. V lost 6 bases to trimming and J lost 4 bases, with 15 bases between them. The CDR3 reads CASSRASSGTEAFF. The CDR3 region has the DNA TGTGCCAGCAGCCGCGCGTCTTCGGGCACTGAAGCTTTCTTT.

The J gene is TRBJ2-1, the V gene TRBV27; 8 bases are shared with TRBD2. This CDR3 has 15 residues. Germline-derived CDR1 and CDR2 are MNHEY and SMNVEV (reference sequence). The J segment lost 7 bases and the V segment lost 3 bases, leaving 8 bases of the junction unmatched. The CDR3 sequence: CASSLRPAGVNEQFF. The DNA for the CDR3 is TGTGCCAGCAGTTTGCGGCCAGCGGGAGTGAATGAGCAGTTCTTC.

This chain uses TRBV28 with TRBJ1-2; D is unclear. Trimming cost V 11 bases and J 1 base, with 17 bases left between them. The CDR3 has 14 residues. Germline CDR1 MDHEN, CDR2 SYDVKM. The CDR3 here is CALVVDGNNYGYTF. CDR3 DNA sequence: TGTGCCCTTGTTGTTGACGGAAATAACTATGGCTACACCTTC.

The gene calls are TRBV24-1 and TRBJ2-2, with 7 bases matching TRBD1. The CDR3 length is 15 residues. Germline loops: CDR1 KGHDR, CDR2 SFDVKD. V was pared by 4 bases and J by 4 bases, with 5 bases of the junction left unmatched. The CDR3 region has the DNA TGTGCCACCAGTGACACCGGGACAGCCACCGGGGAGCTGTTTTTT. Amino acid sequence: CATSDTGTATGELFF.

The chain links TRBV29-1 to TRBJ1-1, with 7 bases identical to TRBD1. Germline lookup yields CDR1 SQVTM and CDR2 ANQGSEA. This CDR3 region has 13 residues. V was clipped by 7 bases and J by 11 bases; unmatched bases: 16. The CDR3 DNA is TGCAGCGGCAGCCGGGACAGCCTCCGGGGGGCTTTCTTT. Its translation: CSGSRDSLRGAFF.

CDR3 region: CSGTGQGYGQYF. The CDR3 nucleotides read TGCAGCGGGACGGGACAGGGCTATGGGCAGTACTTC. This chain connects TRBV29-1 to TRBJ2-7; 9 bases are a match to TRBD1. The CDR3 sequence is 12 residues long. J lost 9 bases, V lost 7 bases, and 10 bases had no gene match. From germline, CDR1 is SQVTM and CDR2 ANQGSEA.

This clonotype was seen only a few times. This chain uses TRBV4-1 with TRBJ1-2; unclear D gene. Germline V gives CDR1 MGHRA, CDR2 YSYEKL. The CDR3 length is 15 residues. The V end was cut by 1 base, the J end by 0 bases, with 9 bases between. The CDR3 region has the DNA TGCGCCAGCAGCCAAGGGGAACGTTCTAACTATGGCTACACCTTC. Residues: CASSQGERSNYGYTF.

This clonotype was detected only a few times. The CDR3 coding sequence is TGCAGCGTTGGGGGCCGTCTCGACGAGCAGTACTTC. Protein sequence: CSVGGRLDEQYF. V is TRBV29-1 and J is TRBJ2-7; D may be TRBD1 (5 bases). The CDR3 loop spans 12 amino acids. Trimming took off 4 bases at V and 5 bases at J, with 12 bases between the two ends. Germline CDR1 SQVTM, CDR2 ANQGSEA.

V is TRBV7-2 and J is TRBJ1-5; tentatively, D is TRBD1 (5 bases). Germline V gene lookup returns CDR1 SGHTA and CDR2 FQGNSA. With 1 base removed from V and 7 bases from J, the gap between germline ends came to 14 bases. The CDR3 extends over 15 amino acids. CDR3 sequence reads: CASSLGYPGRQPQHF. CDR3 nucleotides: TGTGCCAGCAGCTTAGGGTATCCAGGGCGGCAGCCCCAGCATTTT.

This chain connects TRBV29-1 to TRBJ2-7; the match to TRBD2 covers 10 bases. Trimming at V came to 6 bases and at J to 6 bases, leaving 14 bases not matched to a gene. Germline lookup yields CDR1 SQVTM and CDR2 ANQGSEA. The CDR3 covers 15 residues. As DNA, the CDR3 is TGCAGCGTGTCGCCGCGAAATAGCGGGGGGCGCGAGCAGTACTTC. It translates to CSVSPRNSGGREQYF.

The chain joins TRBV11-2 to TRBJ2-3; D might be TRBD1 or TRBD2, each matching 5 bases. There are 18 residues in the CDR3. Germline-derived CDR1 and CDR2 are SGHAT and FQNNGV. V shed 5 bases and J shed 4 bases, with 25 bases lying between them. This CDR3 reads CASSAIRSGTVGPDTQYF. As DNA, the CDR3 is TGTGCCAGCAGCGCAATTCGTTCGGGGACGGTGGGCCCAGATACGCAGTATTTT.

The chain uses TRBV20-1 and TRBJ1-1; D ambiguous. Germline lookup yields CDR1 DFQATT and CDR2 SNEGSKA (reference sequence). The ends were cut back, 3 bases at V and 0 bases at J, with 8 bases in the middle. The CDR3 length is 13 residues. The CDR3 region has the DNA TGCAGTGCTAGTCAGGCTCTGAACACTGAAGCTTTCTTT. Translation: CSASQALNTEAFF.

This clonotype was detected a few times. The CDR3 loop reads CASSQDHRADGYTF. Here the CDR3 DNA reads TGTGCCAGCAGCCAAGACCACAGGGCCGATGGCTACACCTTC. The chain carries TRBV3-1 and TRBJ1-2; the D gene is possibly TRBD1 (6 bases). CDR1 is LGHDT, CDR2 YNNKEL, per germline (reference sequence). This CDR3 has 14 amino acids. V was clipped by 0 bases and J by 6 bases, with 11 bases between them.

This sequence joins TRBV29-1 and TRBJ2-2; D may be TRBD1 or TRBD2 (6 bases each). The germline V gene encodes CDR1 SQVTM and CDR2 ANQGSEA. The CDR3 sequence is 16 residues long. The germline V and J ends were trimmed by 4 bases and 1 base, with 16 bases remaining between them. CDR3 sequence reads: CSVGPGGGMNTGELFF. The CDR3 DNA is TGCAGCGTTGGACCCGGAGGGGGGATGAACACCGGGGAGCTGTTTTTT.

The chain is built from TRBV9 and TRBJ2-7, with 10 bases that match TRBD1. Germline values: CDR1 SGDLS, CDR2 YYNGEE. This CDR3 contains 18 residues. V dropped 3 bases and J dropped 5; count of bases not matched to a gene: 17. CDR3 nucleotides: TGTGCCAGCAGCGCGGCCCCCCGCACCGGGACAGGGGCTCACGAGCAGTACTTC. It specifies CASSAAPRTGTGAHEQYF. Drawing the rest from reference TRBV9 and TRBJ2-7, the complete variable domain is DSGVTQTPKHLITATGQRVTLRCSPRSGDLSVYWYQQSLDQGLQFLIQYYNGEERAKGNILERFSAQQFPDLHSELNLSSLELGDSALYFCASSAAPRTGTGAHEQYFGPGTRLTVT.

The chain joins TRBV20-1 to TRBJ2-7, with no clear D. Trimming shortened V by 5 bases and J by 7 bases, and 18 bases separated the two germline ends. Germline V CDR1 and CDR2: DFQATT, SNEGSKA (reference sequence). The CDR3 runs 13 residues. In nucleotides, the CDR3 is TGCAGTGCTCCCCCGGGTGCTGGGTTGGAGCAGTACTTC. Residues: CSAPPGAGLEQYF.

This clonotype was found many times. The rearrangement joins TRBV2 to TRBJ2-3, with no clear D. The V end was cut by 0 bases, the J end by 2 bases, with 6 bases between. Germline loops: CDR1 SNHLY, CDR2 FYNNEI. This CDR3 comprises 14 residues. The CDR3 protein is CASSEALDTDTQYF. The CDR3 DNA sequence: TGTGCCAGCAGTGAAGCGCTGGACACAGATACGCAGTATTTT.

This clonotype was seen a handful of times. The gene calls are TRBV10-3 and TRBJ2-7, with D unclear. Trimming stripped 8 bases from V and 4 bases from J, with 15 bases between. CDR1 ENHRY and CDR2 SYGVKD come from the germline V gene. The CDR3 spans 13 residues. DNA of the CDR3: TGTGCCATCTCGGACCCTAAAGTGTACGAGCAGTACTTC. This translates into CAISDPKVYEQYF.

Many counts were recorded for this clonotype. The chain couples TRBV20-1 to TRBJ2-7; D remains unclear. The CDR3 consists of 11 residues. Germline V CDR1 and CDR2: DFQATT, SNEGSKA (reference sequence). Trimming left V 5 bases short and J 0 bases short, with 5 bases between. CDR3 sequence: CSAQVSYEQYF. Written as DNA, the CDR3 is TGCAGTGCTCAGGTCTCCTACGAGCAGTACTTC.

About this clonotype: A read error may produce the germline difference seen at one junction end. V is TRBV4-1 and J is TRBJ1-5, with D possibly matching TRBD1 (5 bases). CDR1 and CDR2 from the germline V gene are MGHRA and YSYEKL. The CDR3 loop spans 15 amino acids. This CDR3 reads CASSHRGEGNHPQHF. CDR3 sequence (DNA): TGCGCCAGCAGCCACCGGGGTGAGGGGAATCACCCCCAGCATTTT.

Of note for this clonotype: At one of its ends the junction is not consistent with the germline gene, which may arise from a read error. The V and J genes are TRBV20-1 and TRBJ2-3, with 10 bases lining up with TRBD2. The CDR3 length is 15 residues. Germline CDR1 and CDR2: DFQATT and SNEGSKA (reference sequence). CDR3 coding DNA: TGCAGTACTAGAAGTAGCGGGGGGCTCACAGATACGCAGTATTTT. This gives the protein CSTRSSGGLTDTQYF.

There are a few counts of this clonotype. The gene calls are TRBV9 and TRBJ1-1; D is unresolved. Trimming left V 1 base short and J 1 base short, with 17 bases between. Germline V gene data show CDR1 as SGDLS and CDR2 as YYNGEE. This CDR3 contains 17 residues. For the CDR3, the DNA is TGTGCCAGCAGCGTATCGACGGGAATCAGAAGGAACACTGAAGCTTTCTTT. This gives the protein CASSVSTGIRRNTEAFF.